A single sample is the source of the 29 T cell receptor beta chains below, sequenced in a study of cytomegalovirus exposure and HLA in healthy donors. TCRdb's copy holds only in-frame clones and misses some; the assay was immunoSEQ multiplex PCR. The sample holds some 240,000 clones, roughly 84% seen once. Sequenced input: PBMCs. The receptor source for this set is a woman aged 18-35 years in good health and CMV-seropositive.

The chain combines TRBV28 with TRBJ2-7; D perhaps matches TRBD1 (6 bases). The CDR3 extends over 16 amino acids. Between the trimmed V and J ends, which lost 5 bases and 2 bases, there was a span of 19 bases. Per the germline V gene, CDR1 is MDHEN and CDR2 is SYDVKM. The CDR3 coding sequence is TGTGCCAGCAGTGCCGGACAGTCGACTATGACCTACGAGCAGTACTTC. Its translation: CASSAGQSTMTYEQYF.

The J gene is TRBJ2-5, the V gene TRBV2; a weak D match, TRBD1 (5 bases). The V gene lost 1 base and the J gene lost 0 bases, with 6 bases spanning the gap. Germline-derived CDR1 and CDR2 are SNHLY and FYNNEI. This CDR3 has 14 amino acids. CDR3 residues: CASSEGQNQETQYF. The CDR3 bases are TGTGCCAGCAGTGAAGGACAGAACCAAGAGACCCAGTACTTC.

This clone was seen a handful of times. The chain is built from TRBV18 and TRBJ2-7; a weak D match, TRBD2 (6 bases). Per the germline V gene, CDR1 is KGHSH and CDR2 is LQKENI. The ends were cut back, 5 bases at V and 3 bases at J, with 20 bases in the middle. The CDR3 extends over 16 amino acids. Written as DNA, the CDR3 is TGTGCCAGCTCAGCGGCCGGAGGGGTTCAAAACTACGAGCAGTACTTC. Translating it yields CASSAAGGVQNYEQYF.

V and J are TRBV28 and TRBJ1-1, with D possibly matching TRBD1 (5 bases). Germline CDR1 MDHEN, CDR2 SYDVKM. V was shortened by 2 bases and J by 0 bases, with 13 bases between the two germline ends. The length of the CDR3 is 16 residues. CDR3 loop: CASSLTGIFMNTEAFF. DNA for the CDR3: TGTGCCAGCAGTTTAACAGGAATTTTCATGAACACTGAAGCTTTCTTT.

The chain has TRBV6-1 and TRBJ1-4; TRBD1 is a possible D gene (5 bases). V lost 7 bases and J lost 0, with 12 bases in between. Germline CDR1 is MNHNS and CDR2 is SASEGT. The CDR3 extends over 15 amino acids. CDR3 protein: CASKGDPATNEKLFF. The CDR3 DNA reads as TGTGCCAGCAAAGGGGATCCGGCAACTAATGAAAAACTGTTTTTT.

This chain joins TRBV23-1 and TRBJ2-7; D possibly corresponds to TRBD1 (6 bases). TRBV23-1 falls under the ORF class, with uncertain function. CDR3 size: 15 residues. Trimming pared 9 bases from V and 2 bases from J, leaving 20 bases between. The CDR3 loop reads CARPDPRQDAYEQYF. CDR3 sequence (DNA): TGCGCCAGGCCTGATCCAAGACAGGACGCCTACGAGCAGTACTTC.

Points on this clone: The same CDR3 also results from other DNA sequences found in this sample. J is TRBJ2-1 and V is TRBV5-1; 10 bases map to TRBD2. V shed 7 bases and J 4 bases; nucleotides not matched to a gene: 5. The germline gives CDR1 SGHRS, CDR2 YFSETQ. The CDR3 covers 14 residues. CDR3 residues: CASSPSGGYNEQFF. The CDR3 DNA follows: TGCGCCAGCTCCCCTAGCGGGGGATACAATGAGCAGTTCTTC.

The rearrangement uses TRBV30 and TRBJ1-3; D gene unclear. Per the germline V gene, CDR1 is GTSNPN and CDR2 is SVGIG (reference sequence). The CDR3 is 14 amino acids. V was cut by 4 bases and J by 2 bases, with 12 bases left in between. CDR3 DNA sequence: TGTGCCTGGAATGAGGTTCGGCCTGGAAACACCATATATTTT. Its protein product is CAWNEVRPGNTIYF. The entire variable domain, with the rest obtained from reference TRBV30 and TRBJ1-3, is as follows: SQTIHQWPATLVQPVGSPLSLECTVEGTSNPNLYWYRQAAGRGLQLLFYSVGIGQISSEVPQNLSASRPQDRQFILSSKKLLLSDSGFYLCAWNEVRPGNTIYFGEGSWLTVV.

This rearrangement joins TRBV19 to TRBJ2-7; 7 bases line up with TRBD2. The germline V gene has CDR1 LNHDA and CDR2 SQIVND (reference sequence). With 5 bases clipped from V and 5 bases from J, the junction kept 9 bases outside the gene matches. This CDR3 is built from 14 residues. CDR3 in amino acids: CASSEWRELDEQYF. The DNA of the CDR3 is TGTGCCAGTAGTGAGTGGCGGGAGTTGGACGAGCAGTACTTC.

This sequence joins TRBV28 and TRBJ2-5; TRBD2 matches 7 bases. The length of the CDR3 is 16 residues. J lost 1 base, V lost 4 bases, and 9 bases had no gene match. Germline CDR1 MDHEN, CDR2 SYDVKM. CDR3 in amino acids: CASSSIMRTSQETQYF. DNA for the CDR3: TGTGCCAGCAGTTCCATAATGAGGACTAGCCAAGAGACCCAGTACTTC.

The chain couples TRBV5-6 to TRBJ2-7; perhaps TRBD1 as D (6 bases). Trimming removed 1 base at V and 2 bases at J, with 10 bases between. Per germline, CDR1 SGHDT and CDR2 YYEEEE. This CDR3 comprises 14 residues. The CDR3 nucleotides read TGTGCCAGCAGCTTGTGGACAGAACCCTACGAGCAGTACTTC. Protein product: CASSLWTEPYEQYF. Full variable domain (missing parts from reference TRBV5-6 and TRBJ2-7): DAGVTQSPTHLIKTRGQQVTLRCSPKSGHDTVSWYQQALGQGPQFIFQYYEEEERQRGNFPDRFSGHQFPNYSSELNVNALLLGDSALYLCASSLWTEPYEQYFGPGTRLTVT.

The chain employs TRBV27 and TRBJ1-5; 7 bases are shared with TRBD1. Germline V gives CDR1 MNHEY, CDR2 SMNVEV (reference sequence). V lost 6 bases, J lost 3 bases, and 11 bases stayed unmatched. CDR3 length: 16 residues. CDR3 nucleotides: TGTGCCAGCAGGACCCGACAGGGATCCCCCAATCAGCCCCAGCATTTT. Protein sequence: CASRTRQGSPNQPQHF.

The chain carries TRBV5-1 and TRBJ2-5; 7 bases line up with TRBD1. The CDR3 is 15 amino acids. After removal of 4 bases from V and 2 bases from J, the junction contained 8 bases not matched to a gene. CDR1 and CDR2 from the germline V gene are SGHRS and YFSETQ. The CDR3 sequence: CASSQDLTGQETQYF. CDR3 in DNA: TGCGCCAGCAGCCAGGACCTGACAGGGCAAGAGACCCAGTACTTC. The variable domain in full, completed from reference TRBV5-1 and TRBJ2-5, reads KAGVTQTPRYLIKTRGQQVTLSCSPISGHRSVSWYQQTPGQGLQFLFEYFSETQRNKGNFPGRFSGRQFSNSRSEMNVSTLELGDSALYLCASSQDLTGQETQYFGPGTRLLVL.

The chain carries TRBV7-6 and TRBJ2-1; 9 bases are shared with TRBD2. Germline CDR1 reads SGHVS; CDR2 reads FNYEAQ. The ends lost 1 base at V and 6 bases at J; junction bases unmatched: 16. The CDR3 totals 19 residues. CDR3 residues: CASSLGQKGSGSSLNEQFF. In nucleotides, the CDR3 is TGTGCCAGCAGCTTAGGGCAAAAAGGTAGCGGGAGTTCCCTCAATGAGCAGTTCTTC.

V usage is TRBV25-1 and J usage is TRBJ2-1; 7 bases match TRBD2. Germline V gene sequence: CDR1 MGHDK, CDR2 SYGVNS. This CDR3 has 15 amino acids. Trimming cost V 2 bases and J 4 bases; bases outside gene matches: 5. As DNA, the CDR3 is TGTGCCAGCAGTGAAGGGGGGGAGGGATACAATGAGCAGTTCTTC. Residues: CASSEGGEGYNEQFF. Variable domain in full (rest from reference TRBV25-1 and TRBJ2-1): EADIYQTPRYLVIGTGKKITLECSQTMGHDKMYWYQQDPGMELHLIHYSYGVNSTEKGDLSSESTVSRIRTEHFPLTLESARPSHTSQYLCASSEGGEGYNEQFFGPGTRLTVL.

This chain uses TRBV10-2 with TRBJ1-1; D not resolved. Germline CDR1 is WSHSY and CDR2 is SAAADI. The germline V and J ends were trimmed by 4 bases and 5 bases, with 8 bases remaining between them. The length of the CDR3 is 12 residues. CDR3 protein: CASSGRLTEAFF. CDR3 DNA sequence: TGCGCCAGCAGTGGACGACTTACTGAAGCTTTCTTT.

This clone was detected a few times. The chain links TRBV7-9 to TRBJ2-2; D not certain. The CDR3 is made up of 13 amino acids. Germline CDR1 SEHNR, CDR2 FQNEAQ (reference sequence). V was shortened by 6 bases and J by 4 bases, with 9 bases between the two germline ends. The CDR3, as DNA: TGTGCCAGCAGTCCCACGAGCACCGGGGAGCTGTTTTTT. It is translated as CASSPTSTGELFF.

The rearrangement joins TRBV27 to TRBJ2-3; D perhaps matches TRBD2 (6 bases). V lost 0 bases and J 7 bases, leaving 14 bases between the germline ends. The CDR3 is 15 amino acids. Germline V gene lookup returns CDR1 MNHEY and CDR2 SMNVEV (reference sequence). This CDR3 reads CASSLSVGGIHTQYF. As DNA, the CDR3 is TGTGCCAGCAGTTTATCTGTGGGGGGTATACATACGCAGTATTTT.

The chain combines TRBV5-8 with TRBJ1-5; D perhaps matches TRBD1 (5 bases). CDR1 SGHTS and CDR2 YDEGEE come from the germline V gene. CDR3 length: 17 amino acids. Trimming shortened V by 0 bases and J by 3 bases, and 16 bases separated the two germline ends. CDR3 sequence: CASSLGLGRFANQPQHF. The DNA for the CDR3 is TGTGCCAGCAGCTTGGGTCTGGGGCGATTTGCCAATCAGCCCCAGCATTTT.

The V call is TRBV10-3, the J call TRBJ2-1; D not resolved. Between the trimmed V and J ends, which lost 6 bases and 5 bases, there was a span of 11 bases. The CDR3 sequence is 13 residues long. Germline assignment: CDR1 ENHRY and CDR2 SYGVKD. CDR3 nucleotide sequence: TGTGCCATCAGGAATAGCTACCACAATGAGCAGTTCTTC. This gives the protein CAIRNSYHNEQFF.

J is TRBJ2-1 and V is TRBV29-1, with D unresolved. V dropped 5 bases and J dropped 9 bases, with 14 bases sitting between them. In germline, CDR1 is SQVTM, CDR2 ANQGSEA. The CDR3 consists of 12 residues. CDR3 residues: CSVLSRWSEQFF. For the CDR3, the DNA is TGCAGCGTTCTCTCGCGATGGTCTGAGCAGTTCTTC.

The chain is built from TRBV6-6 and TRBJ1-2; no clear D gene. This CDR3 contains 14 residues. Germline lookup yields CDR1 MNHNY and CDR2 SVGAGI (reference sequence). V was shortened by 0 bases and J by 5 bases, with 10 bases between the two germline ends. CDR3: CASSYSGGRYGYTF. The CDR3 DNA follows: TGTGCCAGCAGTTACTCCGGAGGGAGGTATGGCTACACCTTC.

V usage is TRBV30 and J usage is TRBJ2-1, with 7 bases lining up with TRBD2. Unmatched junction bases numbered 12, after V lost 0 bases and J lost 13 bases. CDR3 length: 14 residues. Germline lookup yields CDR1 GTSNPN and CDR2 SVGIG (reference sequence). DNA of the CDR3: TGTGCCTGGAGTGTACCCGACGGGAGGATGGATCAGTTCTTC. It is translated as CAWSVPDGRMDQFF. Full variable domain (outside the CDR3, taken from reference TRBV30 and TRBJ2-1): SQTIHQWPATLVQPVGSPLSLECTVEGTSNPNLYWYRQAAGRGLQLLFYSVGIGQISSEVPQNLSASRPQDRQFILSSKKLLLSDSGFYLCAWSVPDGRMDQFFGPGTRLTVL.

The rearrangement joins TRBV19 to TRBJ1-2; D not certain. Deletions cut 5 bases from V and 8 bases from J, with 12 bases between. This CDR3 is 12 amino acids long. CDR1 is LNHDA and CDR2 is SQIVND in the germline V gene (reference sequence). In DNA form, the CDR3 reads TGTGCCAGTAGTGCCTACAGAGCCGGCTACACCTTC. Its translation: CASSAYRAGYTF.

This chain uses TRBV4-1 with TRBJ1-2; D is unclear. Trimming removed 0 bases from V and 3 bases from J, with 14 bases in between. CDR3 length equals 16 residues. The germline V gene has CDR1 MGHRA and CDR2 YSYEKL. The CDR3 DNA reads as TGCGCCAGCAGCCAAGAGGGTAGACTAGGTTACTATGGCTACACCTTC. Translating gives CASSQEGRLGYYGYTF.

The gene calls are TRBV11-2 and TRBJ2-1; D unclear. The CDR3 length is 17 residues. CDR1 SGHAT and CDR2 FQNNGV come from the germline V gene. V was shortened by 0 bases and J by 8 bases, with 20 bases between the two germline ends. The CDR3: CASSLDRPLFQVHEQFF. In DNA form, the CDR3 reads TGTGCCAGCAGCTTAGATCGACCTCTCTTCCAGGTCCATGAGCAGTTCTTC.

The CDR3: CASSQEMGLAGGPHNEQFF. The DNA of the CDR3 is TGTGCCAGCAGCCAAGAAATGGGTTTGGCGGGAGGGCCGCACAATGAGCAGTTCTTC. The rearrangement uses TRBV4-2 and TRBJ2-1; 9 nucleotides agree with TRBD2. This CDR3 contains 19 residues. Looked up from germline, CDR1 is LGHNA and CDR2 is YNFKEQ. Unmatched junction bases numbered 14, after V lost 0 bases and J lost 5 bases.

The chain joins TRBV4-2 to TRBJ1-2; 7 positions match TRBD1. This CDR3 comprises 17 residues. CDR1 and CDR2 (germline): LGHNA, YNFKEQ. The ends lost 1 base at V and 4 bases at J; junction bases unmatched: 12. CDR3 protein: CASSQGGTQGLTYGYTF. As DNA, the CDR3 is TGTGCCAGCAGCCAAGGGGGTACACAGGGGCTTACCTATGGCTACACCTTC.

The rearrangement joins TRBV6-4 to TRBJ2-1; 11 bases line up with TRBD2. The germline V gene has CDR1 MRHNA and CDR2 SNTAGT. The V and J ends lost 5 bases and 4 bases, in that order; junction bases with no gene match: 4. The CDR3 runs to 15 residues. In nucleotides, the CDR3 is TGTGCCAGCAGTACCGGGACTAGCGGTTACAATGAGCAGTTCTTC. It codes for CASSTGTSGYNEQFF.